The 6 T cell receptor beta chains below come from one sample, sequenced in a study of T cell responses to AZD1222 COVID-19 vaccine. TCRdb's table, derived via immunoSEQ multiplex PCR, lists solely in-frame clones and lacks some. Among 90,000 to 150,000 clones listed, 75% to 90% were seen once. This material consisted of peripheral blood, taken on day 0 of AZD1222 vaccination. These receptors all come from an adult in good health.

The chain has TRBV27 and TRBJ2-7; TRBD1 agrees at 9 bases. The trim removed 0 bases at V and 6 bases at J, leaving 3 bases unmatched. CDR1 MNHEY and CDR2 SMNVEV come from the germline V gene (reference sequence). This CDR3 region has 14 residues. The CDR3 sequence is CASSLSGQGSEQYF. In nucleotides, the CDR3 is TGTGCCAGCAGTTTATCGGGACAGGGTAGCGAGCAGTACTTC.

The genes are TRBV19 and TRBJ1-1; D is unclear. In germline, CDR1 is LNHDA, CDR2 SQIVND (reference sequence). V lost 7 bases and J 1 base, leaving 4 bases between the germline ends. The CDR3 runs to 11 residues. The CDR3, as DNA: TGTGCCAGTACTGGGAACACTGAAGCTTTCTTT. Amino acid sequence: CASTGNTEAFF.

As for this clone: Other DNA sequences in this specimen translate into the identical CDR3. This chain links TRBV29-1 with TRBJ1-1; 7 positions agree with TRBD1. CDR1 is SQVTM, CDR2 ANQGSEA, per germline. The CDR3 has 11 residues. With 5 bases clipped from V and 6 bases from J, the junction kept 3 bases outside the gene matches. The CDR3 here is CSVRQGPEAFF. CDR3 DNA: TGCAGCGTTAGACAGGGACCTGAAGCTTTCTTT.

V and J are TRBV30 and TRBJ1-5, with 7 positions matching TRBD1. J gave up 9 bases and V 0 bases, and 11 bases lay outside the gene matches. Germline V gene lookup returns CDR1 GTSNPN and CDR2 SVGIG (reference sequence). The CDR3 totals 15 residues. The CDR3 is CAWSVPGTVKGPQHF. CDR3 nucleotide sequence: TGTGCCTGGAGTGTACCCGGGACAGTCAAGGGGCCCCAGCATTTT.

The chain carries TRBV5-4 and TRBJ1-1; D perhaps matches TRBD1 (5 bases). CDR1 is SGHNT and CDR2 is YYREEE in the germline V gene (reference sequence). This CDR3 contains 13 residues. V was trimmed by 4 bases and J by 1 base, leaving 8 bases between them. This CDR3 reads CASSEQANTEAFF. The CDR3 DNA reads as TGTGCCAGCAGCGAACAGGCGAACACTGAAGCTTTCTTT.

This clone was counted between two and nine times. This sequence joins TRBV6-5 and TRBJ1-5; perhaps TRBD1 as D (6 bases). This CDR3 has 14 amino acids. Germline V CDR1 and CDR2: MNHEY, SVGAGI. The V gene lost 6 bases and the J gene lost 2 bases, with 11 bases spanning the gap. The CDR3 DNA follows: TGTGCCAGCAGACAGGGCCATGGCAATCAGCCCCAGCATTTT. It codes for CASRQGHGNQPQHF.